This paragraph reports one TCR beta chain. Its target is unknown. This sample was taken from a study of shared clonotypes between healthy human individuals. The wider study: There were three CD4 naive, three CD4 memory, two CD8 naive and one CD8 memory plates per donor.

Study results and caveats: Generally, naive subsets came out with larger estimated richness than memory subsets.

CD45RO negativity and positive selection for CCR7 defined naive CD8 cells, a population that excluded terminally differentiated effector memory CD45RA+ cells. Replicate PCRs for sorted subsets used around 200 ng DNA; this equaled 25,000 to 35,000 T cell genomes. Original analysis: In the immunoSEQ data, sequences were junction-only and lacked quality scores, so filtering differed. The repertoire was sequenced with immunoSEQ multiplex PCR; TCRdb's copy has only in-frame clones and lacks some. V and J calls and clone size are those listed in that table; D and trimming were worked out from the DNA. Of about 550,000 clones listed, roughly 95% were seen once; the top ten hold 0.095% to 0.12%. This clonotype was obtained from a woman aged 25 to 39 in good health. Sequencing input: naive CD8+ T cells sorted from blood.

The CDR3 DNA reads TGTGCCAGCAGTTTAACTATTGCCAACATGAACACTGAAGCTTTCTTT. This gives the protein CASSLTIANMNTEAFF. The J gene is TRBJ1-1, the V gene TRBV28; D remains ambiguous. The CDR3 runs to 16 residues. Trimming removed 2 bases at V and 0 bases at J, with 13 bases between. Germline V lookup: CDR1 MDHEN, CDR2 SYDVKM. The full variable domain, rest sourced from reference TRBV28 and TRBJ1-1, is DVKVTQSSRYLVKRTGEKVFLECVQDMDHENMFWYRQDPGLGLRLIYFSYDVKMKEKGDIPEGYSVSREKKERFSLILESASTNQTSMYLCASSLTIANMNTEAFFGQGTRLTVV.